A single sample gave rise to the 23 T cell receptor beta chains below, sequenced in a study of T cell clonality in common variable immunodeficiency. Profiled with immunoSEQ multiplex PCR; TCRdb holds only in-frame clones, not every one. The sample presents 55,000 to 65,000 clones, none singletons. Source material: peripheral blood mononuclear cells. The receptors shown here come from a person between 18 and 75 years old in good health.

This clone was seen ten or more times. The read stops 3 residues short of the end of the CDR3; the missing end is completed from the germline J gene. The chain is built from TRBV12-3 or TRBV12-4 and TRBJ2-1, with 7 bases identical to TRBD2. The CDR3 loop spans 13 amino acids. Trimming took 10 bases from V and 4 from J; bases not matched to a gene: 7. The covered CDR3 bases are TGTGCCACTTCGGCTAGCGGTTACAATGAG. Protein: CATSASGYNE. The complete CDR3 protein is CATSASGYNEQFF.

As concerns this clone: With the read ending 3 residues before the CDR3 end, the germline J gene is used to fill in that end. The chain employs TRBV10-2 and TRBJ2-7, with D perhaps matching TRBD2 (6 bases). Trimming removed 6 bases from V and 6 bases from J, with 15 bases in between. Per germline, CDR1 WSHSY and CDR2 SAAADI. The CDR3 covers 13 residues. This chain's CDR3 is CASSDFAGFEQYF. The covered CDR3 bases are TGCGCCAGCAGCGATTTTGCGGGATTCGAG.

The table lists this clone with many counts. Read data end 3 residues before the CDR3 end; the end is taken from the germline J gene. The chain couples TRBV20-1 to TRBJ2-7; the match to TRBD2 covers 10 bases. The V gene end was trimmed by 5 bases and the J gene end by 5 bases; junction bases not matched to a gene: 15. The CDR3 loop spans 16 amino acids. CDR1 is DFQATT and CDR2 is SNEGSKA in the germline V gene (reference sequence). The CDR3 reads CSAPRPLAGVSHEQYF. The covered CDR3 bases are TGCAGTGCTCCCCGACCCCTAGCGGGAGTCAGCCACGAG.

This clone has at least ten counts. The read stops 3 residues short of the end of the CDR3; the missing end is completed from the germline J gene. V and J are TRBV7-3 and TRBJ2-3; D is possibly TRBD2 (5 bases). Germline CDR1 is SGHTA and CDR2 is FQGTGA. The CDR3 spans 15 residues. With 4 bases removed from V and 1 base from J, the gap between germline ends came to 12 bases. This chain's CDR3 is CASSSPSRRTDTQYF. The CDR3 DNA, read in part, is TGTGCCAGCAGCTCCCCTAGCAGACGCACAGATACG. Full variable domain (remainder filled in from reference TRBV7-3 and TRBJ2-3): GAGVSQTPSNKVTEKGKYVELRCDPISGHTALYWYRQSLGQGPEFLIYFQGTGAADDSGLPNDRFFAVRPEGSVSTLKIQRTERGDSAVYLCASSSPSRRTDTQYFGPGTRLTVL.

This clone came up many times. Incomplete CDR3 DNA: TGCAGTGCTAGACGGGGGGGAGGACTAGCGGGATCCTACGAG. It codes for CSARRGGGLAGSYE. The entire CDR3 reads CSARRGGGLAGSYEQYF. The V gene is TRBV20-1, the J gene TRBJ2-7; 12 bases agree with TRBD2. Read sequence stops 3 residues before the CDR3 end, and the germline J gene provides the missing end. CDR3 length equals 17 residues. Per the germline V gene, CDR1 is DFQATT and CDR2 is SNEGSKA (reference sequence). The trim removed 2 bases at V and 1 base at J, leaving 9 bases unmatched.

This clone was seen many times. The read terminates 3 residues before the CDR3 end, so the remaining end is supplied by the germline J gene. The rearrangement links TRBV7-8 to TRBJ2-1; TRBD2 aligns across 7 bases. The J segment lost 3 bases and the V segment lost 5 bases, leaving 10 bases of the junction unmatched. The germline V gene encodes CDR1 SGHVS and CDR2 FQNEAQ. The CDR3 loop spans 16 amino acids. The CDR3 protein is CASSPGGASGYNEQFF. The sequenced part of the CDR3 DNA is TGTGCCAGCAGCCCCGGTGGGGCTAGCGGCTACAATGAG.

This clone occurred many times. The read gets to within 3 residues of the CDR3 end, and the germline J gene fills in the rest. This sequence joins TRBV18 and TRBJ2-3; D is possibly TRBD2 (6 bases). The CDR3 is 16 amino acids. In germline, CDR1 is KGHSH, CDR2 LQKENI. V lost 4 bases, J lost 3 bases, and 17 bases lay in between. CDR3 DNA (partial): TGTGCCAGCTCACAACTAAGGGGACTGAAAACAGATACG. As protein: CASSQLRGLKTDT. The full CDR3 reads CASSQLRGLKTDTQYF.

This clone has at least ten counts. The read terminates 3 residues ahead of where the CDR3 ends, so the germline J gene completes it. This chain connects TRBV19 to TRBJ1-5; TRBD1 matches 9 bases. Germline trimming cut 5 bases from V and 0 bases from J; bases unmatched to any gene: 8. Germline V CDR1 and CDR2: LNHDA, SQIVND (reference sequence). This CDR3 has 17 residues. The chain's CDR3 is CASSRGTGIYSNQPQHF. The part of the CDR3 DNA that was read is TGTGCCAGTAGTCGCGGGACAGGGATATATAGCAATCAGCCC.

This clone was counted ten times or more. Coverage ceases 3 residues before the CDR3 finishes, and the germline J gene fills in the end. The chain is built from TRBV20-1 and TRBJ2-1, with a possible D match to TRBD2 (5 bases). The length of the CDR3 is 13 residues. V gave up 6 bases and J gave up 8 bases, with 17 bases separating them. The germline V gene has CDR1 DFQATT and CDR2 SNEGSKA (reference sequence). CDR3 residues: CSARPSTGDEQFF. The CDR3 bases that were read are TGCAGTGCGCGGCCGTCTACCGGGGATGAG.

This clone was recorded at least ten times. Read data end 3 residues before the CDR3 end; the end is taken from the germline J gene. The chain has TRBV9 and TRBJ1-1; weak D call: TRBD1 (5 bases). The germline V and J ends were trimmed by 0 bases and 2 bases, with 11 bases remaining between them. The CDR3 runs to 15 residues. Per germline, CDR1 SGDLS and CDR2 YYNGEE. CDR3 bases read: TGTGCCAGCAGCGTAGACCCAGGGCAAAACACTGAA. Its translation is CASSVDPGQNTE. The entire CDR3 protein reads CASSVDPGQNTEAFF.

Many counts were recorded for this clone. The CDR3 end lies 3 residues beyond the end of the read and is filled in from the germline J gene. The chain recombines TRBV19 with TRBJ1-3, with a tentative D call TRBD1 (6 bases). CDR1 is LNHDA, CDR2 SQIVND, per germline (reference sequence). Trimming took off 4 bases at V and 5 bases at J, with 15 bases between the two ends. The CDR3 sequence is 15 residues long. The CDR3 bases that were read are TGTGCCAGTAGTAGCCGGGACACCGCCCGAAACACC. As protein: CASSSRDTARNT. The full CDR3 is CASSSRDTARNTIYF. The full variable domain, rest sourced from reference TRBV19 and TRBJ1-3, is DGGITQSPKYLFRKEGQNVTLSCEQNLNHDAMYWYRQDPGQGLRLIYYSQIVNDFQKGDIAEGYSVSREKKESFPLTVTSAQKNPTAFYLCASSSRDTARNTIYFGEGSWLTVV.

This clone has ten or more counts. The read ends 3 residues shy of where the CDR3 ends; the end is completed using the germline J gene. The genes are TRBV20-1 and TRBJ2-1, with 8 bases fitting TRBD2. V shed 6 bases, J shed 9 bases, and the junction held 13 bases outside the gene matches. There are 14 residues in the CDR3. Per germline, CDR1 DFQATT and CDR2 SNEGSKA (reference sequence). The DNA read from the CDR3 is TGCAGTGCACCGGGGACTAGAGGTCTAGGTGAG. Protein product: CSAPGTRGLGE. The CDR3 in full is CSAPGTRGLGEQFF.

This clone has at least ten counts. The DNA ends 3 residues before the CDR3 does, and the rest of the CDR3 is filled in from the germline J gene. The rearrangement links TRBV20-1 to TRBJ2-1; 9 bases align to TRBD2. Per the germline V gene, CDR1 is DFQATT and CDR2 is SNEGSKA (reference sequence). With 7 bases clipped from V and 6 bases from J, the junction kept 10 bases outside the gene matches. The CDR3 length is 14 residues. The CDR3 loop is CSGTDAGGGNEQFF. The CDR3 DNA, read in part, is TGCAGTGGGACCGACGCGGGAGGGGGCAATGAG.

The sample holds a few counts of this clone. With the read ending 3 residues before the CDR3 end, the germline J gene is used to fill in that end. The chain has TRBV6-4 and TRBJ2-2; no firm D call. The CDR3 covers 14 residues. V gave up 6 bases and J gave up 0 bases, with 8 bases separating them. The V gene's germline CDR1 is MRHNA and CDR2 SNTAGT. The CDR3 loop is CASRDVANTGELFF. CDR3 DNA (partial): TGTGCCAGCAGGGACGTAGCGAACACCGGGGAG.

This clone was counted ten times or more. The missing CDR3 end, 3 residues past where the read stops, is filled in from the germline J gene. Other nucleotide sequences from this sample produce the same CDR3. The rearrangement links TRBV6-2 or TRBV6-3 to TRBJ2-2; 9 bases line up with TRBD1. The germline gives CDR1 MNHEY, CDR2 SVGEGT. V shed 9 bases, J shed 3 bases, and the junction held 8 bases outside the gene matches. This CDR3 spans 15 amino acids. CDR3: CARRNRGRDTGELFF. CDR3 bases read: TGTGCCAGGAGAAACAGGGGGCGTGACACCGGGGAG.

This clone has at least ten counts. The CDR3 end falls 3 residues outside the read, so it is completed with the germline J gene. V usage is TRBV5-5 and J usage is TRBJ2-1; 7 nucleotides match TRBD1. V shed 2 bases, J shed 9 bases, and the junction held 8 bases outside the gene matches. This CDR3 is 14 amino acids long. CDR1 SGHKS and CDR2 YYEKEE come from the germline V gene (reference sequence). CDR3 residues: CASSFGRGWSEQFF. CDR3 DNA, as far as it was read: TGTGCCAGCAGCTTCGGCAGGGGGTGGAGTGAG.

At least ten counts were recorded for this clone. The read ends 3 residues shy of where the CDR3 ends; the end is completed using the germline J gene. The chain carries TRBV6-2 or TRBV6-3 and TRBJ2-4; tentatively, D is TRBD1 (6 bases). The CDR3 spans 12 residues. V was pared by 8 bases and J by 1 base, with 6 bases between. CDR1 MNHEY and CDR2 SVGEGT come from the germline V gene. This chain's CDR3 is CASGQAKNIQYF. The DNA read from the CDR3 is TGTGCCAGCGGACAGGCCAAAAACATT.

This clone was seen many times. The CDR3 goes on 3 residues after the read ends, and that part is filled in from the germline J gene. This sequence joins TRBV18 and TRBJ2-3, with a possible D match to TRBD2 (6 bases). V was pared by 3 bases and J by 0 bases, with 13 bases between. CDR1 and CDR2 (germline): KGHSH, LQKENI. The CDR3 is 16 amino acids. The sequenced CDR3 bases are TGTGCCAGCTCACCCCGGTTAGCGGACAGCACAGATACG. This encodes CASSPRLADSTDT. The complete CDR3 sequence is CASSPRLADSTDTQYF.

This clone was observed many times. The read halts 3 residues ahead of the CDR3 end, with the missing end drawn from the germline J gene. This chain uses TRBV7-9 with TRBJ2-7; perhaps TRBD2 as D (5 bases). The CDR3 sequence is 13 residues long. V was clipped by 5 bases and J by 6 bases, with 14 bases between them. The germline gives CDR1 SEHNR, CDR2 FQNEAQ (reference sequence). The sequenced CDR3 bases are TGTGCCAGCAGCCCCCGGGGTGAAAGCGAG. Amino acid sequence: CASSPRGESE. The CDR3 in its entirety is CASSPRGESEQYF. Full variable domain (rest looked up from reference TRBV7-9 and TRBJ2-7): DTGVSQNPRHKITKRGQNVTFRCDPISEHNRLYWYRQTLGQGPEFLTYFQNEAQLEKSRLLSDRFSAERPKGSFSTLEIQRTEQGDSAMYLCASSPRGESEQYFGPGTRLTVT.

The table lists this clone with many counts. Read sequence stops 3 residues before the CDR3 end, and the germline J gene provides the missing end. The V call is TRBV28, the J call TRBJ2-3; D is unclear. This CDR3 comprises 15 residues. Trimming removed 7 bases from V and 3 bases from J, with 17 bases in between. Germline-derived CDR1 and CDR2 are MDHEN and SYDVKM. This chain's CDR3 is CASTLDGFGTDTQYF. The CDR3 DNA, read in part, is TGTGCCAGCACTCTTGACGGGTTTGGTACAGATACG.

This clone was seen many times. The CDR3 is cut off 3 residues early in the read; its end comes from the germline J gene. This chain connects TRBV5-1 to TRBJ2-3, with 7 bases fitting TRBD1. This CDR3 is 15 amino acids long. With 1 base clipped from V and 0 bases from J, the junction kept 2 bases outside the gene matches. Germline V gene lookup returns CDR1 SGHRS and CDR2 YFSETQ. The sequenced CDR3 bases are TGCGCCAGCAGCTTGACAGGGGCTAGCACAGATACG. Protein sequence: CASSLTGASTDT. The full CDR3 protein reads CASSLTGASTDTQYF.

This clone was counted ten times or more. The read comes to an end 3 residues before the CDR3 does, leaving the germline J gene to fill in the end. The rearrangement joins TRBV19 to TRBJ2-5, with D possibly being TRBD2 (6 bases). The germline V gene encodes CDR1 LNHDA and CDR2 SQIVND (reference sequence). The CDR3 sequence is 15 residues long. Trimming stripped 4 bases from V and 4 bases from J, with 16 bases between. The CDR3 protein is CASSTFPGAGETQYF. The covered CDR3 bases are TGTGCCAGTAGTACCTTCCCGGGAGCGGGAGAGACC.

This clone appeared many times. The read terminates 3 residues before the CDR3 end, so the remaining end is supplied by the germline J gene. This chain uses TRBV19 with TRBJ2-5; D remains unclear. The CDR3 length is 12 residues. With 11 bases removed from V and 5 bases from J, the gap between germline ends came to 15 bases. Germline CDR1 and CDR2: LNHDA and SQIVND (reference sequence). The CDR3 sequence is CAGRSPLETQYF. Incomplete CDR3 DNA: TGTGCCGGCCGATCCCCGCTCGAGACC.